Following are 13 T cell receptor beta chains from one sample sequenced in a study of control samples from healthy donors and cancer patients. Profiling relied on immunoSEQ multiplex PCR, and the TCRdb table lists in-frame clones only, not all of them. The table shows some 170,000 clones, with over 95% occurring only once. Material: blood. The origin of the receptors is a woman aged 25 to 39 in good health.

The chain employs TRBV5-1 and TRBJ2-5; D ambiguous. Trimming removed 1 base at V and 2 bases at J, with 12 bases between. CDR1 is SGHRS, CDR2 YFSETQ, per germline. The CDR3 totals 15 residues. The chain's CDR3 is CASSLYPGGQETQYF. In DNA, the CDR3 is TGCGCCAGCAGCTTGTATCCGGGTGGTCAAGAGACCCAGTACTTC.

Only one count was recorded for this clone. The V gene is TRBV30, the J gene TRBJ1-6; D might be TRBD1 (5 bases). The CDR3 spans 14 residues. Germline V lookup: CDR1 GTSNPN, CDR2 SVGIG (reference sequence). V was clipped by 4 bases and J by 9 bases, with 16 bases between them. CDR3 nucleotide sequence: TGTGCCTGGACCTTAACCGGGGGGAGTTCACCCCTCCACTTT. The encoded protein is CAWTLTGGSSPLHF.

This chain connects TRBV5-4 to TRBJ2-7; D is unresolved. V was pared by 4 bases and J by 4 bases, with 15 bases between. The CDR3 runs to 14 residues. Germline assignment: CDR1 SGHNT and CDR2 YYREEE (reference sequence). In nucleotides, the CDR3 is TGTGCCAGCAGCAAGGAAGGCTCTCTTTACGAGCAGTACTTC. Its protein is CASSKEGSLYEQYF.

The chain has TRBV19 and TRBJ2-7; TRBD1 matches 11 bases. This CDR3 is 14 amino acids long. Germline V lookup: CDR1 LNHDA, CDR2 SQIVND (reference sequence). V lost 6 bases and J lost 3; bases outside the gene matches: 4. The CDR3 DNA reads TGTGCCAGTAGCGCCGGGACAGGGGGCTACGAGCAGTACTTC. Amino acid sequence: CASSAGTGGYEQYF.

This clone appeared once. The chain carries TRBV30 and TRBJ1-5; weak D call: TRBD1 (6 bases). Germline V gene sequence: CDR1 GTSNPN, CDR2 SVGIG (reference sequence). V lost 2 bases and J 5 bases, leaving 10 bases between the germline ends. This CDR3 contains 13 residues. The CDR3 is CAWSQGQDQPQHF. The CDR3 DNA is TGTGCCTGGAGTCAGGGGCAGGATCAGCCCCAGCATTTT.

The CDR3 DNA sequence: TGTGCCAGCAGTGCCCTCGGCCGAGCAACCTGGAACACTGAAGCTTTCTTT. Protein sequence: CASSALGRATWNTEAFF. The rearrangement joins TRBV28 to TRBJ1-1; D is uncertain. V was clipped by 5 bases and J by 1 base, with 20 bases between them. The CDR3 is made up of 17 amino acids. The germline V gene encodes CDR1 MDHEN and CDR2 SYDVKM.

V gene TRBV11-2 combines with J gene TRBJ2-7; weak D call: TRBD2 (5 bases). The germline V gene encodes CDR1 SGHAT and CDR2 FQNNGV. The CDR3 length is 11 residues. Trimming pared 5 bases from V and 6 bases from J, leaving 8 bases between. The CDR3 loop reads CASSTTSEQYF. Here the CDR3 DNA reads TGTGCCAGCAGCACCACTAGCGAGCAGTACTTC.

A note on this clone: Other DNA sequences in this sample translate to the same CDR3. The chain employs TRBV3-1 (or the pseudogene TRBV3-2) and TRBJ2-5, with no clear D. CDR1 is LGHDT, CDR2 YNNKEL, per germline (reference sequence). The CDR3 length is 10 residues. The V end was cut by 0 bases, the J end by 7 bases, with 0 bases between. The CDR3 sequence: CASSQETQYF. In DNA, the CDR3 is TGTGCCAGCAGCCAAGAGACCCAGTACTTC.

This clone was observed a few times. V usage is TRBV3-1 (or the pseudogene TRBV3-2) and J usage is TRBJ1-3; D remains ambiguous. Germline lookup yields CDR1 LGHDT and CDR2 YNNKEL (reference sequence). V was pared by 2 bases and J by 6 bases, with 8 bases between. The CDR3 totals 13 residues. The CDR3 reads CASSQRRENTIYF. The CDR3 bases are TGTGCCAGCAGCCAAAGGAGGGAAAACACCATATATTTT.

Here the CDR3 DNA reads TGTGCCAGCAGCCCGGGGCTAGCGGCCCACAATGAGCAGTTCTTC. This gives the protein CASSPGLAAHNEQFF. J is TRBJ2-1 and V is TRBV7-3; 7 nucleotides line up with TRBD2. The CDR3 is 15 residues long. The germline V gene has CDR1 SGHTA and CDR2 FQGTGA. The trim removed 5 bases at V and 5 bases at J, leaving 9 bases unmatched.

This clone came up a few times. This chain links TRBV6-1 with TRBJ1-4; 7 bases line up with TRBD1. The germline gives CDR1 MNHNS, CDR2 SASEGT. The CDR3 totals 15 residues. With 0 bases clipped from V and 6 bases from J, the junction kept 4 bases outside the gene matches. CDR3 nucleotide sequence: TGTGCCAGCAGTGAAGCAACCGGGACAGATGAAAAACTGTTTTTT. Its translation: CASSEATGTDEKLFF.

The chain recombines TRBV9 with TRBJ1-1; TRBD1 agrees at 7 bases. J gave up 3 bases and V 3 bases, and 8 bases lay outside the gene matches. From germline, CDR1 is SGDLS and CDR2 YYNGEE. The CDR3 is 15 residues long. The DNA of the CDR3 is TGTGCCAGCAGCGCATGGGACAGCCCGGACACTGAAGCTTTCTTT. Its translation is CASSAWDSPDTEAFF.

This clone was seen only a few times. J is TRBJ1-3 and V is TRBV5-6, with D possibly TRBD1 on 5 matching bases. Germline-derived CDR1 and CDR2 are SGHDT and YYEEEE. V dropped 2 bases and J dropped 4 bases, with 13 bases sitting between them. This CDR3 contains 15 residues. CDR3 sequence: CASSLLGEEGNTIYF. The CDR3 nucleotides are TGTGCCAGCAGCTTATTGGGGGAGGAAGGAAACACCATATATTTT. Together with reference TRBV5-6 and TRBJ1-3, the CDR3 gives the full variable domain: DAGVTQSPTHLIKTRGQQVTLRCSPKSGHDTVSWYQQALGQGPQFIFQYYEEEERQRGNFPDRFSGHQFPNYSSELNVNALLLGDSALYLCASSLLGEEGNTIYFGEGSWLTVV.